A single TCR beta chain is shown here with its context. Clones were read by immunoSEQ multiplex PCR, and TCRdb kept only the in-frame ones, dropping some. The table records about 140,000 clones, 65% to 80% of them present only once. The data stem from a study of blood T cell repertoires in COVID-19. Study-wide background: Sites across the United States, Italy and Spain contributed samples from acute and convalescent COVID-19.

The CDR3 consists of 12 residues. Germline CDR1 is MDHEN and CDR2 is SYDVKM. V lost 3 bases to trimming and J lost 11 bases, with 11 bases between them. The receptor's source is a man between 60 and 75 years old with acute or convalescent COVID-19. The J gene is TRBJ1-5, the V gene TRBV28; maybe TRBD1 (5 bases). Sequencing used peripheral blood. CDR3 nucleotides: TGTGCCAGCAGTTTGGTGGGGGGGGCCCAGCATTTT. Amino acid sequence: CASSLVGGAQHF.